This T cell receptor (beta chain) stems from a study of blood T cell repertoires in COVID-19. Assay: immunoSEQ multiplex PCR; the TCRdb copy retains only in-frame clones and omits some. Counted here are about 380,000 clones, 81% occurring once; the ten biggest clones make up 1.1%. Germline V gene data show CDR1 as SNHLY and CDR2 as FYNNEI. Trimming at V came to 6 bases and at J to 7 bases, leaving 10 bases not matched to a gene. The CDR3 totals 15 residues. The TCR was taken from a human donor with acute or convalescent COVID-19. The donor label of this sample is uncertain. The chain couples TRBV2 to TRBJ1-5, with TRBD1 matching over 9 bases. Sequences were obtained from peripheral blood. CDR3 DNA: TGTGCCAGCAGCGTCGGGACAGGGTGGGGGCAGCCCCAGCATTTT. It encodes CASSVGTGWGQPQHF.